This TCR beta chain was observed in a study of T-cell reconstitution after alpha-beta-depleted transplantation in children. Whole-study results and caveats: It was newly produced T cells that mostly accounted for T-cell counts and diversity one year after transplant.

About this clonotype itself: The antigen is not known.

Preparation of the TCRbeta library involved a method that used unique molecular identifiers. Each CDR3 protein gets one entry after TCRdb re-called the PCR reads with MiXCR. Of over 400,000 distinct CDR3 sequences listed, approximately 41% were seen once; the top ten hold under 35%. This TCR derives from a girl aged 2-15 years with aplastic anemia, due to receive a stem cell transplant. Sample: PBMCs, taken before TCRalphabeta/CD19-depleted stem cell transplant.

Here the CDR3 reads CASSLNIYNEQFF. CDR3 DNA sequence: TGTGCCAGCAGCCTAAATATCTACAATGAGCAGTTCTTC. The V call is TRBV12-3 or TRBV12-4, the J call TRBJ2-1; no reliable D call. Trimming took 6 bases from V and 3 from J, leaving 9 bases between them. The CDR3 runs 13 residues.